The 18 T cell receptor beta chains below all came from one sample that was sequenced in a study of blood T cell repertoires in COVID-19. Sequencing was performed with immunoSEQ multiplex PCR; in TCRdb, only in-frame clones are kept and a portion is missing. The sample has about 320,000 clones; approximately 89% are singletons. The material sequenced was peripheral blood. All receptors come from a woman in her twenties or thirties with COVID-19, enrolled during active disease.

The chain joins TRBV3-1 (or the pseudogene TRBV3-2) to TRBJ1-5; D unclear. Trimming shortened V by 0 bases and J by 11 bases, and 8 bases separated the two germline ends. CDR1 is LGHDT and CDR2 is YNNKEL in the germline V gene (reference sequence). The length of the CDR3 is 12 residues. For the CDR3, the DNA is TGTGCCAGCAGCCAAGATAAACAGACCCAGCATTTT. It translates to CASSQDKQTQHF.

The rearrangement links TRBV5-1 to TRBJ1-2; TRBD1 is a possible D gene (6 bases). The ends were cut back, 0 bases at V and 6 bases at J, with 9 bases in the middle. This CDR3 region has 13 residues. Germline CDR1 and CDR2: SGHRS and YFSETQ. Written as DNA, the CDR3 is TGCGCCAGCAGCTTGGCCAGGGGCAATGGCTACACCTTC. This gives the protein CASSLARGNGYTF.

The rearrangement links TRBV5-8 to TRBJ2-6; unclear D gene. The CDR3 has 14 residues. The V gene's germline CDR1 is SGHTS and CDR2 YDEGEE. Between the trimmed V and J ends, which lost 1 base and 2 bases, there was a span of 4 bases. The CDR3 DNA reads as TGTGCCAGCAGCTTGCTAGCTGGGGCCAACGTCCTGACTTTC. Protein: CASSLLAGANVLTF.

The V call is TRBV5-5, the J call TRBJ2-2, with no clear D. V lost 4 bases and J lost 3, with 4 bases in between. Germline V lookup: CDR1 SGHKS, CDR2 YYEKEE (reference sequence). The CDR3 spans 12 residues. DNA for the CDR3: TGTGCCAGCAGCCCATACACCGGGGAGCTGTTTTTT. This sequence encodes CASSPYTGELFF.

J is TRBJ1-2 and V is TRBV7-8; perhaps TRBD1 as D (5 bases). The CDR3 sequence is 15 residues long. CDR1 SGHVS and CDR2 FQNEAQ come from the germline V gene. V was cut by 7 bases and J by 2 bases, with 17 bases left in between. CDR3 sequence (DNA): TGTGCCAGCACCACAGCGGGGGATATAAACTATGGCTACACCTTC. Protein: CASTTAGDINYGYTF.

This chain joins TRBV10-3 and TRBJ1-2, with D hard to call. The CDR3 has 13 amino acids. Trimming cost V 6 bases and J 2 bases, with 10 bases left between them. CDR1 and CDR2 from the germline V gene are ENHRY and SYGVKD. CDR3 coding DNA: TGTGCCATCAGCGCAGATATAAACTATGGCTACACCTTC. Protein: CAISADINYGYTF.

This chain connects TRBV29-1 to TRBJ2-1; D not resolved. CDR1 is SQVTM and CDR2 is ANQGSEA in the germline V gene. CDR3 length equals 11 residues. Trimming removed 6 bases at V and 7 bases at J, with 10 bases between. CDR3 residues: CSVPLRNEQFF. The DNA of the CDR3 is TGCAGCGTACCCCTACGAAATGAGCAGTTCTTC.

The chain links TRBV6-5 to TRBJ2-5, with 8 bases identical to TRBD1. The CDR3 is made up of 13 amino acids. Unmatched junction bases numbered 5, after V lost 6 bases and J lost 5 bases. CDR1 is MNHEY and CDR2 is SVGAGI in the germline V gene. This CDR3 is CASSRGLRETQYF. The CDR3 DNA reads as TGTGCCAGCAGCAGGGGGCTGAGGGAGACCCAGTACTTC.

The V call is TRBV21-1, the J call TRBJ2-7; TRBD1, the table's D call, lacks a check against the DNA. TRBV21-1 is a known pseudogene. CDR3 length: 13 residues. CDR3 protein: CASSKDTYYEQYF. The DNA of the CDR3 is TGTGCCAGCAGCAAAGACACGTACTACGAGCAGTACTTC.

This chain links TRBV7-2 with TRBJ1-4; a possible D gene is TRBD1 (5 bases). Deletions cut 5 bases from V and 2 bases from J, with 12 bases between. This CDR3 is 15 amino acids long. In germline, CDR1 is SGHTA, CDR2 FQGNSA. The CDR3 DNA reads TGTGCCAGCAGCCTACGGGGGGGGACTAATGAAAAACTGTTTTTT. It specifies CASSLRGGTNEKLFF. Full variable domain (missing parts from reference TRBV7-2 and TRBJ1-4): GAGVSQSPSNKVTEKGKDVELRCDPISGHTALYWYRQSLGQGLEFLIYFQGNSAPDKSGLPSDRFSAERTGGSVSTLTIQRTQQEDSAVYLCASSLRGGTNEKLFFGSGTQLSVL.

The chain has TRBV5-6 and TRBJ1-2; no reliable D call. Trimming pared 3 bases from V and 0 bases from J, leaving 6 bases between. The CDR3 covers 13 residues. CDR1 SGHDT and CDR2 YYEEEE come from the germline V gene. The CDR3 sequence is CASSWSANYGYTF. The CDR3 region has the DNA TGTGCCAGCAGCTGGAGCGCTAACTATGGCTACACCTTC.

The chain combines TRBV5-5 with TRBJ1-6, with 8 bases lining up with TRBD1. Germline V gene sequence: CDR1 SGHKS, CDR2 YYEKEE (reference sequence). This CDR3 is 18 amino acids long. After removal of 3 bases from V and 9 bases from J, the junction contained 17 bases not matched to a gene. CDR3 bases: TGTGCCAGCAGCTCGATTGGGGACCCAGGGGGCGCGACTTCACCCCTCCACTTT. It encodes CASSSIGDPGGATSPLHF.

This clone was recorded a few times. CDR3 nucleotide sequence: TGTGCCATCAGTGAGTTACTCTCGGACTATGGCTACACCTTC. It translates to CAISELLSDYGYTF. J is TRBJ1-2 and V is TRBV10-3; no clear D gene. CDR3 size: 14 residues. The germline V and J ends were trimmed by 1 base and 3 bases, with 9 bases remaining between them. Germline values: CDR1 ENHRY, CDR2 SYGVKD.

V is TRBV5-5 and J is TRBJ1-2, with 7 bases identical to TRBD1. This CDR3 is 13 amino acids long. The germline V gene encodes CDR1 SGHKS and CDR2 YYEKEE (reference sequence). After removal of 6 bases from V and 6 bases from J, the junction contained 8 bases not matched to a gene. The CDR3 DNA reads as TGTGCCAGCACCCAGGGGACAGCTAATGGCTACACCTTC. This translates into CASTQGTANGYTF.

The V and J genes are TRBV3-1 (or the pseudogene TRBV3-2) and TRBJ2-3; 7 bases are shared with TRBD2. Germline CDR1 and CDR2: LGHDT and YNNKEL (reference sequence). V lost 2 bases and J lost 4; bases outside the gene matches: 15. This CDR3 has 18 amino acids. CDR3 sequence reads: CASSQPDWAGEVADTQYF. The CDR3 coding sequence is TGTGCCAGCAGCCAACCAGACTGGGCGGGGGAAGTGGCAGATACGCAGTATTTT.

The chain carries TRBV6-5 and TRBJ1-6; TRBD1 matches at 9 bases. V gave up 6 bases and J gave up 14 bases; unmatched junction bases: 11. CDR3 length: 14 amino acids. Germline V CDR1 and CDR2: MNHEY, SVGAGI. The CDR3 nucleotides read TGTGCCAGCAGCCGGGACAGGGACTTTCAGGCCCTCCACTTT. Amino acids: CASSRDRDFQALHF.

The chain links TRBV14 to TRBJ1-6; possibly TRBD1 for D (5 bases). The CDR3 totals 15 residues. Trimming pared 1 base from V and 9 bases from J, leaving 13 bases between. Germline V gives CDR1 SGHDN, CDR2 FVKESK. CDR3 region: CASSQGEGALSPLHF. The CDR3 DNA is TGTGCCAGCAGCCAAGGAGAAGGGGCGCTTTCACCCCTCCACTTT. Combining the CDR3 with reference TRBV14 and TRBJ1-6 gives the whole variable domain EAGVTQFPSHSVIEKGQTVTLRCDPISGHDNLYWYRRVMGKEIKFLLHFVKESKQDESGMPNNRFLAERTGGTYSTLKVQPAELEDSGVYFCASSQGEGALSPLHFGNGTRLTVT.

The chain couples TRBV2 to TRBJ1-2; D unclear. Germline V CDR1 and CDR2: SNHLY, FYNNEI. V shed 4 bases and J shed 4 bases, with 7 bases lying between them. CDR3 length: 12 residues. The CDR3, as DNA: TGTGCCAGCAGTGCCAATAGCTATGGCTACACCTTC. Translating it yields CASSANSYGYTF.